This note documents a single TCR beta chain sequence. What it recognizes is unknown. These data belong to a study of early stage breast cancer tumors. Study outcomes and limitations: In most of the 16 patients, blood comparison separated tumor from normal breast. Commonly generated sequences made up most enriched TCRB sequences shared between patients.

Sequencing used immunoSEQ multiplex PCR; TCRdb keeps in-frame clones, though not all of them. Of roughly 14,000 clones listed, around three quarters are singletons. Material for sequencing was normal breast tissue next to the tumor. This TCR was recovered from a person in their fifties with breast cancer.

The CDR3 loop is CASSLWGGLYNEQFF. CDR3 coding DNA: TGTGCCAGCAGCTTGTGGGGGGGCCTTTACAATGAGCAGTTCTTC. The chain has TRBV5-6 and TRBJ2-1; D may be TRBD2 (7 bases). Germline CDR1 is SGHDT and CDR2 is YYEEEE. V lost 1 base, J lost 4 bases, and 12 bases lay in between. This CDR3 is built from 15 residues.